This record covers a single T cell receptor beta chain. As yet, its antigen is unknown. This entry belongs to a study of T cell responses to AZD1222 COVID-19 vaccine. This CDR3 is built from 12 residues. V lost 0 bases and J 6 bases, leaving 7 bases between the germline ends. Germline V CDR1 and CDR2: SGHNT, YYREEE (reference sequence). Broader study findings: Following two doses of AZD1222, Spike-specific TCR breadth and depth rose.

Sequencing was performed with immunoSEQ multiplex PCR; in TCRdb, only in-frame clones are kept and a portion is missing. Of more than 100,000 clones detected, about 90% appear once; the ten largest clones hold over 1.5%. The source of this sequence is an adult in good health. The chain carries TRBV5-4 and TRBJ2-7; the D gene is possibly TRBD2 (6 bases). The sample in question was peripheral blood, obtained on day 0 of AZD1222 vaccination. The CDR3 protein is CASSLAGGEQYF. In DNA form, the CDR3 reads TGTGCCAGCAGCTTGGCCGGGGGCGAGCAGTACTTC.